What follows are 22 T cell receptor beta chains derived from one specimen sequenced in a study of blood T cell repertoires in COVID-19. TCRdb's table, derived via immunoSEQ multiplex PCR, lists solely in-frame clones and lacks some. The sample has roughly 140,000 clones, approximately 83% seen once; the top ten hold around 8%. The sequenced sample consisted of peripheral blood. The receptors come from a woman aged 55-70 years with COVID-19, enrolled during active disease.

The V gene is TRBV27, the J gene TRBJ2-3, with 9 positions matching TRBD1. The germline CDR1 and CDR2 sequences are MNHEY and SMNVEV (reference sequence). CDR3 length: 16 amino acids. V shed 5 bases and J 0 bases; nucleotides not matched to a gene: 6. The CDR3 loop is CASSTRQGVSTDTQYF. CDR3 nucleotide sequence: TGTGCCAGCAGTACCCGACAGGGGGTAAGCACAGATACGCAGTATTTT.

The chain carries TRBV15 and TRBJ1-5; 7 bases line up with TRBD1. The J segment lost 0 bases and the V segment lost 3 bases, leaving 2 bases of the junction unmatched. The length of the CDR3 is 15 residues. CDR1 and CDR2 (germline): LNHNV, YYDKDF (reference sequence). The CDR3 protein is CATSRGQYSNQPQHF. In DNA, the CDR3 is TGTGCCACCAGCAGGGGACAGTATAGCAATCAGCCCCAGCATTTT.

The chain has TRBV7-6 and TRBJ2-7; 8 bases are a match to TRBD2. The V gene's germline CDR1 is SGHVS and CDR2 FNYEAQ. After removal of 2 bases from V and 6 bases from J, the junction contained 15 bases not matched to a gene. This CDR3 comprises 17 residues. CDR3: CASSLTHPGTSISEQYF. CDR3 nucleotides: TGTGCCAGCAGCTTAACCCATCCCGGGACTAGTATTTCCGAGCAGTACTTC.

The chain is built from TRBV6-6 and TRBJ2-5; 9 bases fit TRBD2. There are 14 residues in the CDR3. V gave up 7 bases and J gave up 5 bases; unmatched junction bases: 8. Germline V gene data show CDR1 as MNHNY and CDR2 as SVGAGI (reference sequence). CDR3 sequence reads: CASTSSGGGETQYF. CDR3 bases: TGTGCCAGCACGAGTAGCGGGGGCGGTGAGACCCAGTACTTC.

This clone has a handful of counts. The chain employs TRBV6-4 and TRBJ1-1; perhaps TRBD1 as D (6 bases). The germline V gene encodes CDR1 MRHNA and CDR2 SNTAGT. The CDR3 extends over 17 amino acids. Trimming removed 4 bases from V and 3 bases from J, with 21 bases in between. This CDR3 is CASSAMRGGRKDTEAFF. Written as DNA, the CDR3 is TGTGCCAGCAGTGCCATGCGGGGGGGCAGGAAGGACACTGAAGCTTTCTTT.

The chain is built from TRBV5-6 and TRBJ1-4, with D possibly matching TRBD1 (6 bases). Germline lookup yields CDR1 SGHDT and CDR2 YYEEEE. Trimming removed 3 bases from V and 4 bases from J, with 13 bases in between. This CDR3 has 15 residues. CDR3 in amino acids: CASSSPGQLNEKLFF. The DNA for the CDR3 is TGTGCCAGCAGCTCCCCGGGACAACTTAATGAAAAACTGTTTTTT.

V gene TRBV6-5 combines with J gene TRBJ1-5, with D possibly being TRBD1 (5 bases). With 7 bases removed from V and 6 bases from J, the gap between germline ends came to 13 bases. Germline V gene sequence: CDR1 MNHEY, CDR2 SVGAGI. This CDR3 comprises 13 residues. In DNA, the CDR3 is TGTGCCAGCAAAAGGGGTGAGAGTCAGCCCCAGCATTTT. Its translation: CASKRGESQPQHF.

The J gene is TRBJ1-1, the V gene TRBV6-9, with TRBD1 matching 7 bases. The J segment lost 1 base and the V segment lost 6 bases, leaving 26 bases of the junction unmatched. The CDR3 contains 21 residues. Germline V gene sequence: CDR1 MNHGY, CDR2 SVAAGI. CDR3 loop: CASSPSLSRRDSPMRNTEAFF. For the CDR3, the DNA is TGTGCCAGCAGCCCTTCCCTCTCTCGCCGGGACAGTCCCATGAGGAACACTGAAGCTTTCTTT.

This rearrangement joins TRBV6-5 to TRBJ2-3, with D maybe TRBD1 (5 bases). Germline loops: CDR1 MNHEY, CDR2 SVGAGI. The CDR3 is made up of 14 amino acids. V was trimmed by 7 bases and J by 7 bases, leaving 18 bases between them. The CDR3 nucleotides read TGTGCCAGCACCACCCAGGGCCCAAGAAATACGCAGTATTTT. As protein: CASTTQGPRNTQYF.

In DNA form, the CDR3 reads TGTGCCAGCAGCGTAGGGCAGGACTACGAGCAGTACTTC. Protein sequence: CASSVGQDYEQYF. V is TRBV9 and J is TRBJ2-7; D is unclear. The germline CDR1 and CDR2 sequences are SGDLS and YYNGEE. Trimming left V 0 bases short and J 3 bases short, with 7 bases between. CDR3 length equals 13 residues.

This chain links TRBV7-3 with TRBJ2-3; the D gene is possibly TRBD2 (6 bases). Germline values: CDR1 SGHTA, CDR2 FQGTGA. The length of the CDR3 is 15 residues. Trimming stripped 2 bases from V and 4 bases from J, with 13 bases between. DNA of the CDR3: TGTGCCAGCAGCTTAGGTCGGGCGGGGCCAGATACGCAGTATTTT. It is translated as CASSLGRAGPDTQYF. Looking up the rest from reference TRBV7-3 and TRBJ2-3 gives the full variable domain: GAGVSQTPSNKVTEKGKYVELRCDPISGHTALYWYRQSLGQGPEFLIYFQGTGAADDSGLPNDRFFAVRPEGSVSTLKIQRTERGDSAVYLCASSLGRAGPDTQYFGPGTRLTVL.

This rearrangement joins TRBV4-1 to TRBJ1-1; possible D gene TRBD1, 6 bases. Trimming removed 0 bases from V and 1 base from J, with 24 bases in between. Germline assignment: CDR1 MGHRA and CDR2 YSYEKL. The CDR3 totals 20 residues. The CDR3 loop is CASSQEGGWLSGTPNTEAFF. Written as DNA, the CDR3 is TGCGCCAGCAGCCAAGAAGGTGGTTGGCTGTCCGGGACACCGAACACTGAAGCTTTCTTT.

The chain has TRBV5-1 and TRBJ1-1; 7 nucleotides align to TRBD1. Germline-derived CDR1 and CDR2 are SGHRS and YFSETQ. With V trimmed by 5 bases and J by 1 base, 2 bases remained unmatched. The CDR3 covers 13 residues. Written as DNA, the CDR3 is TGCGCCAGCAGGACAGGGCGGAACACTGAAGCTTTCTTT. The encoded protein is CASRTGRNTEAFF. Variable domain in full (rest from reference TRBV5-1 and TRBJ1-1): KAGVTQTPRYLIKTRGQQVTLSCSPISGHRSVSWYQQTPGQGLQFLFEYFSETQRNKGNFPGRFSGRQFSNSRSEMNVSTLELGDSALYLCASRTGRNTEAFFGQGTRLTVV.

The chain has TRBV30 and TRBJ2-3, with D hard to call. Trimming removed 0 bases from V and 1 base from J, with 8 bases in between. The CDR3 totals 14 residues. Germline CDR1 reads GTSNPN; CDR2 reads SVGIG (reference sequence). The CDR3 sequence is CAWSVLTGTDTQYF. As DNA, the CDR3 is TGTGCCTGGAGTGTACTAACGGGCACAGATACGCAGTATTTT.

This rearrangement joins TRBV18 to TRBJ1-6; 9 bases match TRBD1. Trimming removed 4 bases from V and 5 bases from J; junction bases left unmatched: 15. CDR1 is KGHSH, CDR2 LQKENI, per germline. There are 19 residues in the CDR3. The CDR3: CASSQNFDDRGENNSPLHF. CDR3 DNA sequence: TGTGCCAGCTCACAAAATTTCGATGACAGGGGGGAAAATAATTCACCCCTCCACTTT.

The CDR3 nucleotides are TGCGCCAGCAGCACCCTCCCCCGGGGGACCTACAATGAGCAGTTCTTC. It specifies CASSTLPRGTYNEQFF. V usage is TRBV5-1 and J usage is TRBJ2-1; D is perhaps TRBD2 (6 bases). V lost 4 bases and J 2 bases, leaving 16 bases between the germline ends. The CDR3 has 16 residues. Per germline, CDR1 SGHRS and CDR2 YFSETQ.

The chain joins TRBV19 to TRBJ2-7; TRBD2 might be the D (5 bases). Trimming removed 1 base at V and 1 base at J, with 8 bases between. Germline CDR1 reads LNHDA; CDR2 reads SQIVND (reference sequence). The CDR3 spans 14 residues. CDR3 sequence reads: CASSIVSGSYEQYF. The CDR3 bases are TGTGCCAGTAGTATAGTAAGCGGATCCTACGAGCAGTACTTC.

The J gene is TRBJ1-2, the V gene TRBV5-4; 12 nucleotides match TRBD1. V shed 4 bases and J 4 bases; nucleotides not matched to a gene: 5. CDR1 is SGHNT, CDR2 YYREEE, per germline (reference sequence). The CDR3 totals 15 residues. The DNA of the CDR3 is TGTGCCAGCAGCGACCCGGGACAGGGGGCCTATGGCTACACCTTC. Translated: CASSDPGQGAYGYTF.

V usage is TRBV19 and J usage is TRBJ2-2, with D possibly matching TRBD1 (5 bases). In germline, CDR1 is LNHDA, CDR2 SQIVND (reference sequence). There are 15 residues in the CDR3. Trimming shortened V by 0 bases and J by 5 bases, and 10 bases separated the two germline ends. CDR3 DNA sequence: TGTGCCAGTAGTATAGATAGACAGATTACCGGGGAGCTGTTTTTT. It is translated as CASSIDRQITGELFF.

The rearrangement links TRBV2 to TRBJ2-3, with 13 bases matching TRBD2. This CDR3 comprises 16 residues. Looked up from germline, CDR1 is SNHLY and CDR2 is FYNNEI. After removal of 8 bases from V and 2 bases from J, the junction contained 7 bases not matched to a gene. As DNA, the CDR3 is TGTGCCAGCGGTACTAGCGGGGGGGCGCCCACAGATACGCAGTATTTT. Amino acid sequence: CASGTSGGAPTDTQYF.

This sequence joins TRBV19 and TRBJ1-3; no definite D call. The V and J ends lost 5 bases and 0 bases respectively, with 14 bases between them. CDR3 size: 16 residues. Per germline, CDR1 LNHDA and CDR2 SQIVND (reference sequence). In nucleotides, the CDR3 is TGTGCCAGTAGTTCCGAGACATATTCCTCTGGAAACACCATATATTTT. Translation: CASSSETYSSGNTIYF.

The V gene is TRBV19, the J gene TRBJ2-3; 7 bases align to TRBD2. The length of the CDR3 is 12 residues. V lost 8 bases and J lost 2; bases outside the gene matches: 1. From germline, CDR1 is LNHDA and CDR2 SQIVND (reference sequence). CDR3 nucleotides: TGTGCCAGTCGGGACTACACAGATACGCAGTATTTT. This sequence encodes CASRDYTDTQYF.